This T cell receptor (beta chain) was identified in a study of graft-versus-host responses after intestinal transplantation. General study points: Recipient bone marrow held GvH clones, some seen earlier in ileum or blood.

CDR3 length equals 16 residues. Sequencing was performed with immunoSEQ multiplex PCR; in TCRdb, only in-frame clones are kept and a portion is missing. The table records around 26,000 clones, approximately 94% of them present only once. Of note for this clone: Its antigen is not known.

This chain connects TRBV21-1 to TRBJ2-7; the table names TRBD1, a call not compared with the DNA. TRBV21-1 is recorded as a pseudogene. This TCR was recovered from a human patient who received an intestinal transplant, so some T cells may come from the graft donor. The material was PBMCs, obtained 156 days after intestinal transplant. CDR3 bases: TGTGCCAGCAGCCATAAAAGCCGGCAGGGCACCTACGAGCAGTACTTC. Translation gives CASSHKSRQGTYEQYF.